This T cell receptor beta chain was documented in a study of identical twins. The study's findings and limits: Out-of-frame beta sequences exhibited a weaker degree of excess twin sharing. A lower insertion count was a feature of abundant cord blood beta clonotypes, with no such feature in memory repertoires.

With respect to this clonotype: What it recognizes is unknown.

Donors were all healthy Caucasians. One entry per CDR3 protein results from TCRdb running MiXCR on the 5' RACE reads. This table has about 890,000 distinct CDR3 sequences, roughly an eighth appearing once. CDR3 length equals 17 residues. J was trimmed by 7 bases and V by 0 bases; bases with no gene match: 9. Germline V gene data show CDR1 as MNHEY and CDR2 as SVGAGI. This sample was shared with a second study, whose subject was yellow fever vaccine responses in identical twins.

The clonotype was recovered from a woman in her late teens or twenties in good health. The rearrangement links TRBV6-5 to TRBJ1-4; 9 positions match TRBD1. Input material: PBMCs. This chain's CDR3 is CASSYSRDRDLGEKLFF. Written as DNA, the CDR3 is TGTGCCAGCAGTTACTCGAGGGACAGGGATTTGGGTGAAAAACTGTTTTTT.